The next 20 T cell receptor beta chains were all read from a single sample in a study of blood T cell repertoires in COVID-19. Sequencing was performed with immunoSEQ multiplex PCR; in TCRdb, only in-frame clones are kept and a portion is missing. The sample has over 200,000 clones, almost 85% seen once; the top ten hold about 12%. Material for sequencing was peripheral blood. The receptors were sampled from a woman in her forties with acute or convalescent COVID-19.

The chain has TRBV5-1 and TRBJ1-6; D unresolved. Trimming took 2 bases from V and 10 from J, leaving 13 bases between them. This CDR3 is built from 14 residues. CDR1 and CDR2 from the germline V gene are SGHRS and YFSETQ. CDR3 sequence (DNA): TGCGCCAGCAGCTTATCCGGGGTTGGCTCACCCCTCCACTTT. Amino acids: CASSLSGVGSPLHF.

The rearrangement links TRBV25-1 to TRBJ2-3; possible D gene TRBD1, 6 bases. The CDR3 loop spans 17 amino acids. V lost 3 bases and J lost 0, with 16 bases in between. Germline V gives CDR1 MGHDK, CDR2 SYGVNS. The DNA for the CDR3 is TGTGCCAGCAGTGAGCTTGGCGCAGGGGCGAGCACAGATACGCAGTATTTT. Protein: CASSELGAGASTDTQYF. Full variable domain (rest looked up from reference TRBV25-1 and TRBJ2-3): EADIYQTPRYLVIGTGKKITLECSQTMGHDKMYWYQQDPGMELHLIHYSYGVNSTEKGDLSSESTVSRIRTEHFPLTLESARPSHTSQYLCASSELGAGASTDTQYFGPGTRLTVL.

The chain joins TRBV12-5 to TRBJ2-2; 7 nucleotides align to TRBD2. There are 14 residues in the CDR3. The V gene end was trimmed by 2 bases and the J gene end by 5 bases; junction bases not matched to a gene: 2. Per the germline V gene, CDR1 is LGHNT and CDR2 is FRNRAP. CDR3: CASGLSGKTGELFF. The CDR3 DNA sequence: TGTGCTAGTGGTTTGAGCGGGAAAACCGGGGAGCTGTTTTTT. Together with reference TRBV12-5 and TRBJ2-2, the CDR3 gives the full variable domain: DARVTQTPRHKVTEMGQEVTMRCQPILGHNTVFWYRQTMMQGLELLAYFRNRAPLDDSGMPKDRFSAEMPDATLATLKIQPSEPRDSAVYFCASGLSGKTGELFFGEGSRLTVL.

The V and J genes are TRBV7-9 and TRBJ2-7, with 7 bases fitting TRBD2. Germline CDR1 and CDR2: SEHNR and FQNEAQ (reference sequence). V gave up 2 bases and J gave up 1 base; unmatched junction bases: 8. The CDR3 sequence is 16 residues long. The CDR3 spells CASSLWVGRGSYEQYF. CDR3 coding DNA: TGTGCCAGCAGCTTATGGGTGGGGAGGGGATCCTACGAGCAGTACTTC. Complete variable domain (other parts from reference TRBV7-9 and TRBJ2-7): DTGVSQNPRHKITKRGQNVTFRCDPISEHNRLYWYRQTLGQGPEFLTYFQNEAQLEKSRLLSDRFSAERPKGSFSTLEIQRTEQGDSAMYLCASSLWVGRGSYEQYFGPGTRLTVT.

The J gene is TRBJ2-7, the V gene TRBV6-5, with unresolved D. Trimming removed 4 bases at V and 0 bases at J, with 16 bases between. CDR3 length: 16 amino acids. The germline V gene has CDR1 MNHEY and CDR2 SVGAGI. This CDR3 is CASSSGSLIPSYEQYF. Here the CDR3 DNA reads TGTGCCAGCAGTTCCGGGTCCTTAATTCCCTCCTACGAGCAGTACTTC.

CDR3 sequence (DNA): TGTGCCAGCAGCTTAAAGGGGAGGGCCCTCACAGATACGCAGTATTTT. It yields the protein CASSLKGRALTDTQYF. V is TRBV11-2 and J is TRBJ2-3; TRBD2 matches at 7 bases. Per the germline V gene, CDR1 is SGHAT and CDR2 is FQNNGV. The ends lost 2 bases at V and 2 bases at J; junction bases unmatched: 7. The CDR3 is 16 amino acids.

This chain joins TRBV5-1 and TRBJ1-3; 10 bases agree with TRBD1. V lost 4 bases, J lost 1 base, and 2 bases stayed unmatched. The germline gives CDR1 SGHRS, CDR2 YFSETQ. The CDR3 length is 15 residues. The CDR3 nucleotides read TGCGCCAGCAGCAAGGACAGGGGGTCTGGAAACACCATATATTTT. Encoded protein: CASSKDRGSGNTIYF.

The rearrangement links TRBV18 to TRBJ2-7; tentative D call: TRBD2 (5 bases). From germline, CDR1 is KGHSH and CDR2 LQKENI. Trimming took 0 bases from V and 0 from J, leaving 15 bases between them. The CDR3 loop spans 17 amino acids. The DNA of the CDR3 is TGTGCCAGCTCACCACCAGACCGGGATCAGCTCTCCTACGAGCAGTACTTC. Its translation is CASSPPDRDQLSYEQYF.

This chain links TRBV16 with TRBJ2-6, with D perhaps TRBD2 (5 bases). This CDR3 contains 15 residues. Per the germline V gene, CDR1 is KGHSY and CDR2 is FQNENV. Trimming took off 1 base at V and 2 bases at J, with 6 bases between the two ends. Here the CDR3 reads CASSQYGAGANVLTF. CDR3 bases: TGTGCCAGCAGCCAATACGGGGCTGGGGCCAACGTCCTGACTTTC.

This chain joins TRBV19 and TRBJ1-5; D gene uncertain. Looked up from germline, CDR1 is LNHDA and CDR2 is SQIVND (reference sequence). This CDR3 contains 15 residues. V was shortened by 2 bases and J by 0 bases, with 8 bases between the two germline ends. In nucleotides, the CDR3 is TGTGCCAGTAGTATATTGAGGGATAGCAATCAGCCCCAGCATTTT. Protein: CASSILRDSNQPQHF.

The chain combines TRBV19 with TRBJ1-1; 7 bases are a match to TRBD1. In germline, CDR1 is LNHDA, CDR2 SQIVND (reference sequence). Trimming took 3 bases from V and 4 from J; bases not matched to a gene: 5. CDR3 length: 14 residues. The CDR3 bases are TGTGCCAGTAGTATGAGGGGGCCAGCCACTGAAGCTTTCTTT. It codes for CASSMRGPATEAFF.

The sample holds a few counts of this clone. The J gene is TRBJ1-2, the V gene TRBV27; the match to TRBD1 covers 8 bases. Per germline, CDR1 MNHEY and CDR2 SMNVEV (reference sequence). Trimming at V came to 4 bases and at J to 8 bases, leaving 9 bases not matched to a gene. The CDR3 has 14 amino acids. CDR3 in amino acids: CASSSLQGAKGYTF. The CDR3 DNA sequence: TGTGCCAGCAGTTCACTCCAGGGGGCGAAGGGCTACACCTTC.

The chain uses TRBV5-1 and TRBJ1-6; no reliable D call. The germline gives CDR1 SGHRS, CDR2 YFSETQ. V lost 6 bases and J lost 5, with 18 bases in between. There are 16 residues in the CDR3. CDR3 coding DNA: TGCGCCAGCAAATCGACGAGGGCTGAGGATAATTCACCCCTCCACTTT. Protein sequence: CASKSTRAEDNSPLHF.

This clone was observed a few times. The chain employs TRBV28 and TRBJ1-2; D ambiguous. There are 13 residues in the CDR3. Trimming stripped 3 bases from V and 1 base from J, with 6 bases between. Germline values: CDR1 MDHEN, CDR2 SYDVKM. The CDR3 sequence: CASSFSNNYGYTF. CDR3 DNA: TGTGCCAGCAGTTTCAGTAATAACTATGGCTACACCTTC.

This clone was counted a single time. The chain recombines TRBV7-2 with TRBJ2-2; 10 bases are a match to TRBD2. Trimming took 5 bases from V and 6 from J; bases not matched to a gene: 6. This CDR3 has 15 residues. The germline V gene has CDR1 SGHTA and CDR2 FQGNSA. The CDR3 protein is CASSNLAGAAGELFF. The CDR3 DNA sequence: TGTGCCAGCAGCAACCTAGCGGGAGCTGCCGGGGAGCTGTTTTTT. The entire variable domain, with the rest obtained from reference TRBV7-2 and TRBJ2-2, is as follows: GAGVSQSPSNKVTEKGKDVELRCDPISGHTALYWYRQSLGQGLEFLIYFQGNSAPDKSGLPSDRFSAERTGGSVSTLTIQRTQQEDSAVYLCASSNLAGAAGELFFGEGSRLTVL.

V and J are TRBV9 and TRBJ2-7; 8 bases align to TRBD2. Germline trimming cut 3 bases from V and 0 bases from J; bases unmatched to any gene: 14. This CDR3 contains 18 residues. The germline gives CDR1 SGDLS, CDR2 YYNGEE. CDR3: CASSAGLARLEYSYEQYF. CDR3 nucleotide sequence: TGTGCCAGCAGCGCCGGACTAGCCAGACTAGAATACTCCTACGAGCAGTACTTC. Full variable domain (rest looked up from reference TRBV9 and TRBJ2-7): DSGVTQTPKHLITATGQRVTLRCSPRSGDLSVYWYQQSLDQGLQFLIQYYNGEERAKGNILERFSAQQFPDLHSELNLSSLELGDSALYFCASSAGLARLEYSYEQYFGPGTRLTVT.

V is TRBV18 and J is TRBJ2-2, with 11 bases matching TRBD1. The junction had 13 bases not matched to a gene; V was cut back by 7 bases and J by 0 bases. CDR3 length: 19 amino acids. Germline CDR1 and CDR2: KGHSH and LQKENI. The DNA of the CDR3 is TGTGCCAGCTTCCTGGACAGGGGGCCCACAAGGACGAACACCGGGGAGCTGTTTTTT. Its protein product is CASFLDRGPTRTNTGELFF.

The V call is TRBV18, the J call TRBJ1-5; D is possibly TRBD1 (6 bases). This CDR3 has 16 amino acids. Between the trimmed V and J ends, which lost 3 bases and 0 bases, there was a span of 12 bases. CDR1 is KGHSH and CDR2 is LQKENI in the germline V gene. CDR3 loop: CASSPTGQLSNQPQHF. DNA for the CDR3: TGTGCCAGCTCACCTACTGGACAGCTTAGCAATCAGCCCCAGCATTTT.

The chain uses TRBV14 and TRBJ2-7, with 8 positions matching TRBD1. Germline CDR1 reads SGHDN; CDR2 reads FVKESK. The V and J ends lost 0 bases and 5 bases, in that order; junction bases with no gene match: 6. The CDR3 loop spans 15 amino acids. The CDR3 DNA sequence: TGTGCCAGCAGCCAAGATTGGACAGGGAGGCACGAGCAGTACTTC. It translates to CASSQDWTGRHEQYF.

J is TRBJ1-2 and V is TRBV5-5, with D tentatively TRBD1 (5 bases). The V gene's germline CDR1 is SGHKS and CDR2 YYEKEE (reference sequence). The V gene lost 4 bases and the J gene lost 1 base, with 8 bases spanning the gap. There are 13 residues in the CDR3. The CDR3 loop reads CASSRRVNYGYTF. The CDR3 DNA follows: TGTGCCAGCAGCCGCAGGGTTAACTATGGCTACACCTTC.